This TCR beta chain was obtained from a study of molecular identifiers for immune sequencing clone quantification. Across the whole study: In replicates, RNA from approximately 20,000 or 98,000 naive CD8 cells was divided five ways and four parts were sequenced.

The sample holds many counts of this clonotype. Listed TCR primers and previously described methods were used for bulk TCR libraries. Each CDR3 protein is one row after TCRdb ran MiXCR on the PCR reads. The sample comprises 68,000 or so distinct CDR3 sequences, over 15% of which are singletons, and around 1.6% rests with the top ten. The ends were cut back, 6 bases at V and 1 base at J, with 8 bases in the middle. The V gene's germline CDR1 is LGHDT and CDR2 YNNKEL (reference sequence). The CDR3 spans 13 residues. As CD8+CD4-CCR7+CD45RA+ cells, naive CD8 T cells were sorted. This chain uses TRBV3-1 with TRBJ2-3; D gene unclear. The clonotype was recovered from a human donor in good health. Some libraries in this study had Jurkat cell RNA spiked in. Sequencing was performed on naive CD8+ T cells from blood, with Jurkat cell RNA spiked in. The subset: FACS-sorted CD8+CD4-CCR7+CD45RA+ naive T cells. CDR3 protein: CASRLAGTDTQYF. The CDR3 DNA is TGTGCCAGCAGACTCGCTGGCACAGATACGCAGTATTTT.